The 9 T cell receptor beta chains below come from one sample, sequenced in a study of beta chain features in type 1 diabetes. The study reverse transcribed the entire isolated RNA, so it sequenced expressed TCRB transcripts. Produced via immunoSEQ multiplex PCR; TCRdb's table is partial and in-frame only. The repertoire consists of about 140,000 clones, with around a tenth occurring once and the leading ten covering 0.55% to 0.75%. Sequencing input: central memory CD4+ T cells from blood. The receptors derive from a woman aged 40 to 50 in good health.

This clone was picked up a small number of times. The J gene is TRBJ2-5, the V gene TRBV25-1, with D possibly being TRBD1 (6 bases). The germline V gene has CDR1 MGHDK and CDR2 SYGVNS. This CDR3 is built from 13 residues. V was trimmed by 3 bases and J by 5 bases, leaving 10 bases between them. The CDR3 is CASSDRRGETQYF. The CDR3 DNA reads as TGTGCCAGCAGTGATCGAAGGGGGGAGACCCAGTACTTC.

This clone was seen a few times. DNA of the CDR3: TGTGCCTCCTTACCCCGCCAGGACACTGAAGCTTTCTTT. It specifies CASLPRQDTEAFF. The chain has TRBV10-3 and TRBJ1-1, with no clear D. Trimming left V 11 bases short and J 3 bases short, with 16 bases between. The CDR3 has 13 amino acids. The V gene's germline CDR1 is ENHRY and CDR2 SYGVKD.

This clone was observed a handful of times. The chain is built from TRBV7-9 and TRBJ2-3; 11 positions match TRBD1. Germline lookup yields CDR1 SEHNR and CDR2 FQNEAQ (reference sequence). The CDR3 totals 15 residues. The V segment lost 3 bases and the J segment 4 bases; nucleotides outside the gene matches: 3. CDR3 amino acids: CASSLGQGEADTQYF. The CDR3, as DNA: TGTGCCAGCAGCTTGGGACAGGGGGAGGCAGATACGCAGTATTTT.

This sequence joins TRBV27 and TRBJ1-2; weak D call: TRBD1 (5 bases). This CDR3 contains 13 residues. Germline CDR1 MNHEY, CDR2 SMNVEV (reference sequence). V shed 4 bases and J shed 8 bases, with 14 bases lying between them. CDR3 sequence (DNA): TGTGCCAGCAGTTCACGGGACTTAGGGGGCTACACCTTC. The encoded protein is CASSSRDLGGYTF.

The table lists this clone with a few counts. The chain recombines TRBV19 with TRBJ2-1; tentatively, D is TRBD2 (5 bases). The germline V and J ends were trimmed by 0 bases and 0 bases, with 12 bases remaining between them. The CDR3 consists of 17 residues. Germline loops: CDR1 LNHDA, CDR2 SQIVND (reference sequence). The CDR3: CASSIDLPTSSYNEQFF. Written as DNA, the CDR3 is TGTGCCAGTAGTATAGATTTGCCTACTAGCTCCTACAATGAGCAGTTCTTC.

The rearrangement joins TRBV5-4 to TRBJ2-3; D perhaps matches TRBD2 (6 bases). Germline CDR1 reads SGHNT; CDR2 reads YYREEE (reference sequence). V lost 4 bases to trimming and J lost 0 bases, with 18 bases between them. This CDR3 comprises 17 residues. CDR3: CASSPGGGTHSTDTQYF. For the CDR3, the DNA is TGTGCCAGCAGCCCGGGTGGGGGGACCCACAGCACAGATACGCAGTATTTT.

The J gene is TRBJ2-3, the V gene TRBV2, with TRBD2 matching 8 bases. With V trimmed by 8 bases and J by 5 bases, 15 bases remained unmatched. CDR3 length equals 16 residues. Germline V gene sequence: CDR1 SNHLY, CDR2 FYNNEI. This chain's CDR3 is CASVPGGSFHGDTQYF. The CDR3 region has the DNA TGTGCCAGCGTCCCGGGGGGGAGCTTCCACGGAGATACGCAGTATTTT.

The rearrangement links TRBV18 to TRBJ2-5; tentatively, D is TRBD1 (5 bases). From germline, CDR1 is KGHSH and CDR2 LQKENI. Trimming shortened V by 3 bases and J by 7 bases, and 9 bases separated the two germline ends. This CDR3 has 12 amino acids. This chain's CDR3 is CASSPPQGTQYF. For the CDR3, the DNA is TGTGCCAGCTCACCTCCCCAGGGGACCCAGTACTTC.

In this sample, this clone turned up a few times. The rearrangement uses TRBV7-2 and TRBJ2-3, with 8 bases identical to TRBD2. This CDR3 spans 15 amino acids. Germline CDR1 SGHTA, CDR2 FQGNSA. Trimming took 6 bases from V and 3 from J; bases not matched to a gene: 8. The CDR3 bases are TGTGCCAGCAGTGACGGGACTAGGCGTACAGATACGCAGTATTTT. Amino acids: CASSDGTRRTDTQYF.